A selection of T cell receptor beta chains follows, all from one sample in a study of T cells in localized non-small cell lung cancer. Libraries were prepared by immunoSEQ multiplex PCR; TCRdb keeps only in-frame clonotypes and omits some of them. The table has tens of thousands of clones, 84% seen once. The material sequenced was peripheral blood, taken before any cancer treatment. The receptors shown here come from a man aged 40 to 69 with stage I lung adenocarcinoma. The CDR3 runs from the conserved cysteine through the conserved F or W.

v_call cdr3_aa
TRBV29-1 CSVGLRQEDEKLFF
TRBV14 CASSHGTSGPLETQYF
TRBV10-3 CATDSGSNEQFF
TRBV27 CASREEGRRNTIYF
TRBV12-2 CASRSRADYGYTF
TRBV7-8 CASSPELGGGLGEQYF
TRBV5-4 CASSHAGRGDETQYF
TRBV7-9 CASSLELGKYTEAFF
TRBV29-1 CSVERRGGLREQFF
TRBV6-5 CASSYSTSGASYEQYF
TRBV7-6 CASSLEPGTYGYTF
TRBV2 CASSPIGQGGSYGYTF
TRBV10-1 CASRQERGLPQYF
TRBV5-1 CASRSGGDEQFF
TRBV6-4 CASSERDRGGQPQHF
TRBV19 CASSIRQGEGEQFF
TRBV2 CASRAGTHNTGELFF
TRBV30 CAWSGQLNTEAFF
TRBV28 CASSYGGGNYGYTF
TRBV19 CASSIGWNEQFF
TRBV6-1 CASSSVNTEAFF
TRBV5-1 CASSPVTLGTGSGKLFF
TRBV7-2 CASSLDRTGGVNQPQHF
TRBV11-2 CASGDRGLYEQYF
TRBV19 CASSPILTVLYTQYF
TRBV5-8 CASSSDPRSGTDTQYF
TRBV5-1 CASSFGNQNNEQFF
TRBV19 CASSAGQGAGGYTF
TRBV5-1 CASSPGGTGFTETQYF
TRBV2 CAKRVFNEKLFF
TRBV29-1 CSVDRPGRQTQETQYF
TRBV7-9 CASRRTGPQETQYF
TRBV9 CASSPRLAGNNEQYF
TRBV28 CASRNRQGRGEAFF
TRBV28 CASRRREGQWEQYF
TRBV7-2 CASSLSGPNTGELFF
TRBV7-9 CASSWGADPSQPQHF
TRBV19 CASSIGRPGGVNTEAFF
TRBV2 CASTGKGSNTEAFF
TRBV18 CASSPGTGVFSSPLHF
TRBV18 CASARTPTSYEQYF
TRBV18 CASSPSGPRTDTQYF
TRBV19 CASTIRTPGERDRDGYTF
TRBV29-1 CSVDLGMEQYF
TRBV15 CATRAGGFQPQHF
TRBV7-2 CASSSGGAQRDTQYF
TRBV21-1 CASSNRSGSDSYEQYF
TRBV13 CASRPGLSGNTIYF
TRBV9 CASSGPAEETQYF
TRBV6-5 CASSYSGGMRGYTF